The present T cell receptor (beta chain) was sequenced within a study of regulatory T cells in long-lasting Graves disease. On the study more broadly: Duration of antithyroid drug therapy among newly diagnosed Graves' patients was under 3 months. Whole-study results and caveats: Newly diagnosed patients shared about a thousand public clonotypes; persistent patients shared about 2,500. Persistent disease showed a preference for TRBV28, TRBJ1-2 and TRBJ2-5.

Time point denoted: newly diagnosed GD, antithyroid drugs for less than 3 months. From PBMCs, RNA was extracted and then used to make the TCR library. A blood draw put approximately 9 milliliters of peripheral blood into EDTA tubes. This clonotype was seen many times. The antigen remains undetermined. The authors built TCR beta libraries using iRepertoire HTBI primers and Arm-PCR of CDR3 regions. Each CDR3 protein is one row after TCRdb ran MiXCR on the multiplex PCR reads. The sample yields a few hundred thousand distinct CDR3 sequences, 15% to 20% seen once. The CDR3 consists of 14 residues. The ends were cut back, 0 bases at V and 5 bases at J, with 14 bases in the middle. Germline V gives CDR1 DFQATT, CDR2 SNEGSKA (reference sequence). These data were also reused for a study on T cells in Graves' hyperthyroidism and ophthalmopathy.

The rearrangement uses TRBV20-1 and TRBJ2-7; D possibly corresponds to TRBD1 (6 bases). The sample was peripheral blood mononuclear cells (PBMCs), taken at new diagnosis, from a patient treated with antithyroid drugs. This TCR was recovered from a woman aged 18-29 years with Graves disease. CDR3 DNA sequence: TGCAGTGCTAGAGATACCGGGACACTTAACGAGCAGTACTTC. Translating gives CSARDTGTLNEQYF.